Below, 21 T cell receptor beta chains from the same sample are listed, as sequenced in a study of T-cell memory formation after mild COVID-19. MiXCR, run by TCRdb on the 5' RACE reads, gives a single entry per CDR3 protein. The data hold tens of thousands of distinct CDR3 sequences, with approximately 9% observed a single time. The sequenced sample consisted of PBMCs or a T cell subset sorted from them (not recorded which). These receptors were obtained from an adult woman who had mild COVID-19 (a few samples of this study predate the infection). Cell type and time point are not known.

This clonotype was counted ten times or more. The chain carries TRBV10-3 and TRBJ1-5; 7 bases are shared with TRBD1. After removal of 2 bases from V and 3 bases from J, the junction contained 4 bases not matched to a gene. The CDR3 totals 15 residues. Looked up from germline, CDR1 is ENHRY and CDR2 is SYGVKD. Written as DNA, the CDR3 is TGTGCCATCAGTGAGCCGACAGGGTTCAATCAGCCCCAGCATTTT. Residues: CAISEPTGFNQPQHF.

This clonotype was found a few times. The CDR3 sequence: CASSSGTGDYGYTF. CDR3 sequence (DNA): TGTGCCAGCAGTTCAGGGACAGGGGACTATGGCTACACCTTC. This rearrangement joins TRBV7-9 to TRBJ1-2, with 10 nucleotides matching TRBD1. Germline loops: CDR1 SEHNR, CDR2 FQNEAQ (reference sequence). V trimming: 6 bases; J trimming: 3 bases; junction bases outside the gene matches: 4. This CDR3 has 14 amino acids.

The V and J genes are TRBV7-2 and TRBJ1-4, with a weak D call TRBD1 (5 bases). The CDR3 is made up of 14 amino acids. Trimming took off 1 base at V and 10 bases at J, with 13 bases between the two ends. Looked up from germline, CDR1 is SGHTA and CDR2 is FQGNSA. CDR3 DNA: TGTGCCAGCAGCTTAGAAACGGGGAGGGGAAAACTGTTTTTT. Translating it yields CASSLETGRGKLFF.

V and J are TRBV18 and TRBJ1-1; D is unresolved. This CDR3 has 14 residues. From germline, CDR1 is KGHSH and CDR2 LQKENI. V lost 2 bases, J lost 0 bases, and 7 bases lay in between. This CDR3 reads CASSPNSLNTEAFF. The CDR3 DNA is TGTGCCAGCTCACCAAACTCCTTGAACACTGAAGCTTTCTTT.

This clonotype was observed a few times. The chain has TRBV6-2 or TRBV6-3 and TRBJ2-1; 7 bases line up with TRBD2. This CDR3 comprises 14 residues. V lost 8 bases and J lost 4; bases outside the gene matches: 8. CDR1 and CDR2 from the germline V gene are MNHEY and SVGEGT. CDR3 residues: CASRRASGYNEQFF. The CDR3 coding sequence is TGTGCCAGCCGTAGGGCTAGCGGTTACAATGAGCAGTTCTTC.

J is TRBJ2-2 and V is TRBV4-3; the D is unclear. CDR3 length: 18 residues. Germline CDR1 reads LGHNA; CDR2 reads YSLEER. Trimming shortened V by 0 bases and J by 2 bases, and 16 bases separated the two germline ends. The CDR3 region is CASSQDSMGWPNTGELFF. As DNA, the CDR3 is TGCGCCAGCAGCCAAGATTCTATGGGTTGGCCCAACACCGGGGAGCTGTTTTTT.

This clonotype was seen only a few times. V is TRBV12-3 or TRBV12-4 and J is TRBJ1-5; 8 bases fit TRBD1. The CDR3 has 15 amino acids. V dropped 5 bases and J dropped 3; count of bases not matched to a gene: 6. The CDR3 sequence is CASSITQGANQPQHF. In DNA, the CDR3 is TGTGCCAGCAGTATAACTCAGGGGGCCAATCAGCCCCAGCATTTT.

The J gene is TRBJ2-1, the V gene TRBV24-1, with 12 bases that match TRBD2. Per the germline V gene, CDR1 is KGHDR and CDR2 is SFDVKD. The CDR3 sequence is 16 residues long. V trimming: 3 bases; J trimming: 9 bases; junction bases outside the gene matches: 8. CDR3 protein: CATSDPLAGGLSEQFF. For the CDR3, the DNA is TGTGCCACCAGTGATCCACTAGCGGGGGGTCTAAGTGAGCAGTTCTTC.

This clonotype was observed many times. The V gene is TRBV27, the J gene TRBJ2-7; unclear D gene. With 2 bases removed from V and 1 base from J, the gap between germline ends came to 6 bases. CDR3 size: 13 residues. Germline CDR1 and CDR2: MNHEY and SMNVEV (reference sequence). CDR3: CASSLKLSYEQYF. DNA for the CDR3: TGTGCCAGCAGTTTAAAGCTGTCCTACGAGCAGTACTTC.

This clonotype was counted many times. This rearrangement joins TRBV7-2 to TRBJ2-7; tentatively, D is TRBD2 (5 bases). CDR3 length: 16 residues. Trimming took 5 bases from V and 1 from J, leaving 18 bases between them. Germline CDR1 SGHTA, CDR2 FQGNSA. The CDR3 region is CASSPSYQTGSYEQYF. DNA of the CDR3: TGTGCCAGCAGCCCTAGCTACCAAACTGGGTCCTACGAGCAGTACTTC.

This clonotype has a count of ten or more. The chain couples TRBV27 to TRBJ2-5; 8 bases align to TRBD2. This CDR3 has 13 residues. Germline V CDR1 and CDR2: MNHEY, SMNVEV (reference sequence). The V and J ends lost 8 bases and 4 bases, in that order; junction bases with no gene match: 6. CDR3 coding DNA: TGTGCCAGCCGCCCCGCGGGGGGAGAGACCCAGTACTTC. This sequence encodes CASRPAGGETQYF.

The chain is built from TRBV4-1 and TRBJ2-1; 7 positions agree with TRBD1. V lost 2 bases, J lost 2 bases, and 9 bases stayed unmatched. Germline V lookup: CDR1 MGHRA, CDR2 YSYEKL. The CDR3 length is 17 residues. The CDR3 here is CASSQPPGTVAYNEQFF. CDR3 nucleotides: TGCGCCAGCAGCCAACCTCCAGGGACAGTTGCCTACAATGAGCAGTTCTTC.

This clonotype was seen a handful of times. The chain combines TRBV5-4 with TRBJ2-3; 10 bases align to TRBD1. The CDR3 length is 17 residues. CDR1 is SGHNT, CDR2 YYREEE, per germline (reference sequence). Trimming at V came to 4 bases and at J to 1 base, leaving 9 bases not matched to a gene. CDR3 DNA: TGTGCCAGCAGCCTCGGGACAGGGGTAATCGGCACAGATACGCAGTATTTT. Translated, it gives CASSLGTGVIGTDTQYF.

The rearrangement joins TRBV7-8 to TRBJ2-7, with TRBD1 as a possible D gene (5 bases). The V end was cut by 1 base, the J end by 5 bases, with 15 bases between. Looked up from germline, CDR1 is SGHVS and CDR2 is FQNEAQ. The CDR3 is made up of 15 amino acids. CDR3 loop: CASSLDLRVGNEQYF. The CDR3 nucleotides are TGTGCCAGCAGCTTAGATCTCAGGGTTGGCAACGAGCAGTACTTC. Together with reference TRBV7-8 and TRBJ2-7, the CDR3 gives the full variable domain: GAGVSQSPRYKVAKRGQDVALRCDPISGHVSLFWYQQALGQGPEFLTYFQNEAQLDKSGLPSDRFFAERPEGSVSTLKIQRTQQEDSAVYLCASSLDLRVGNEQYFGPGTRLTVT.

This chain connects TRBV5-6 to TRBJ2-3; no reliable D call. V dropped 4 bases and J dropped 0 bases, with 6 bases sitting between them. The length of the CDR3 is 13 residues. Germline loops: CDR1 SGHDT, CDR2 YYEEEE. This CDR3 reads CASSALSTDTQYF. DNA of the CDR3: TGTGCCAGCAGCGCCCTGAGCACAGATACGCAGTATTTT.

This clonotype was seen a handful of times. This chain connects TRBV4-2 to TRBJ2-7; the match to TRBD2 covers 11 bases. Germline CDR1 reads LGHNA; CDR2 reads YNFKEQ. The ends lost 2 bases at V and 7 bases at J; junction bases unmatched: 7. The CDR3 spans 15 residues. CDR3 in DNA: TGTGCCAGCAGCCAACGACTAGCGGGACCTACGGAGCAGTACTTC. It is translated as CASSQRLAGPTEQYF.

This clonotype was detected only a few times. The rearrangement uses TRBV2 and TRBJ2-7, with D tentatively TRBD1 (6 bases). CDR3 length equals 14 residues. Trimming removed 6 bases from V and 3 bases from J, with 15 bases in between. Per germline, CDR1 SNHLY and CDR2 FYNNEI. The CDR3: CASSPRDMHYEQYF. CDR3 in DNA: TGTGCCAGCAGCCCCCGGGACATGCACTACGAGCAGTACTTC.

The chain is built from TRBV9 and TRBJ1-1; 9 bases are shared with TRBD1. Trimming at V came to 0 bases and at J to 7 bases, leaving 4 bases not matched to a gene. Germline lookup yields CDR1 SGDLS and CDR2 YYNGEE. The CDR3 extends over 14 amino acids. The CDR3 reads CASSVGTGGNEAFF. The CDR3 DNA sequence: TGTGCCAGCAGCGTAGGAACAGGGGGCAATGAAGCTTTCTTT.

This clonotype has at least ten counts. The chain has TRBV11-1 and TRBJ1-1; D might be TRBD1 (5 bases). Germline CDR1 and CDR2: SGHAT and FQDESV (reference sequence). V was cut by 3 bases and J by 7 bases, with 9 bases left in between. The CDR3 sequence is 12 residues long. CDR3 nucleotide sequence: TGTGCCAGCAGCTTGGTGGGGGGTGAAGCTTTCTTT. As protein: CASSLVGGEAFF.

The chain uses TRBV24-1 and TRBJ1-1; unclear D gene. V shed 4 bases and J shed 10 bases, with 12 bases lying between them. The CDR3 runs to 12 residues. The germline CDR1 and CDR2 sequences are KGHDR and SFDVKD. CDR3 region: CATSDFNSRAFF. The DNA of the CDR3 is TGTGCCACCAGTGACTTTAATAGCCGAGCTTTCTTT.

This clonotype was counted ten times or more. The chain uses TRBV24-1 and TRBJ2-3, with D unclear. Germline assignment: CDR1 KGHDR and CDR2 SFDVKD. The ends were cut back, 3 bases at V and 6 bases at J, with 9 bases in the middle. This CDR3 is 13 amino acids long. CDR3 protein: CATSDPGRDTQYF. The DNA of the CDR3 is TGTGCCACCAGTGATCCGGGTAGGGATACGCAGTATTTT.